This T cell receptor beta chain was profiled in a study of blood T cell repertoires in COVID-19 (dated by TCRdb to the early 2020s). For the wider study: The collaborator samples originated in the United States, Italy and Spain and spanned the acute and convalescent phases of COVID-19. The repertoires were released in a freely available public database intended as a resource for research on the immune response to SARS-CoV-2. The sample metadata nearly always contained a de-identified subject ID, COVID-19 status, age in years and sex. The samples were drawn from the first 160 participants of the ongoing ImmuneRACE study and from 1,254 subjects provided by 6 global collaborators. Where HLA class I and class II types were available, the types were taken from metadata supplied by the sample provider, not from assay-based typing. The prospective study material was composed of cDNA or gDNA derived from T cells, B-cell-depleted T cells, or PBMCs. Deeply sampled blood TCRbeta repertoires from subjects exposed to, actively infected with, or recovered from COVID-19 were included in the dataset. Overall study outcomes, separate from this receptor: The quantity of clinical and demographic metadata differed by source and by participant and was supplied without curation.

TCRbeta CDR3 regions were amplified from genomic DNA by means of the immunoSEQ Assay, a bias-controlled multiplex PCR. The authors' pipeline ran thus. The number of nucleated cells in each sample was estimated from the amplification of reference gene primers within the assay. To quantify the absolute abundance of each unique TCRbeta CDR3 rearrangement, sequence reads were collapsed and filtered. Productive Simpson clonality was computed per sample as the square root of Simpson's diversity index over productive rearrangements. TCRdb provides this immuneACCESS table in a form limited to in-frame rearrangements. Some clones are lacking; in checked studies, under half of them reflect an unresolved V gene, and why the rest are absent is not known. That table is the source of V, J and clone size, and D and trimming were worked out from the DNA. Counted in this sample were approximately 240,000 clones; nearly 95% of them appeared once. The biggest ten clones account for approximately 0.8% of the sample.

At one collaborating source in Seattle, patients were enrolled during active infection and were followed longitudinally through the course of disease. Collaborating institutions collected whole blood in K2EDTA tubes following their own protocols. Collaborator samples were shipped for TCRbeta analysis as frozen whole blood, isolated PBMCs, or DNA extracted from either sample type. The CDR3 numbers 16 residues from cysteine through phenylalanine. Left in the record is the CDR3 DNA by itself, 48 bases read in frame from the first base. From V the trimming removes 1 base and from J it removes 2 bases, while the gene matches leave 3 bases of the junction unaccounted for. Looking up the germline V gene yields CDR1 MGHDK and CDR2 SYGVNS. As to this clone: Its antigen specificity is not known. It has no much larger one-base neighbor in the sample; base qualities were not kept.

The sequenced material came from peripheral blood. The receptor was isolated from a young man with COVID-19, enrolled during active disease. Recombination joined TRBV25-1 with TRBJ1-1, with TRBD1 matching 11 junction bases. The encoded CDR3 is CASSEWTGGANTEAFF. Read as DNA, the sequence is TGTGCCAGCAGTGAATGGACAGGGGGCGCAAACACTGAAGCTTTCTTT. Here the CDR3 is joined to the reference TRBV25-1 and TRBJ1-1 genes, and the full variable domain is: EADIYQTPRYLVIGTGKKITLECSQTMGHDKMYWYQQDPGMELHLIHYSYGVNSTEKGDLSSESTVSRIRTEHFPLTLESARPSHTSQYLCASSEWTGGANTEAFFGQGTRLTVV.